This T cell receptor beta chain was profiled in a study of blood T cell repertoires in COVID-19. The wider study: COVID-19 samples from acute and convalescent phases originated in the United States, Italy and Spain. T cells, B-cell-depleted T cells, or PBMCs supplied cDNA or gDNA.

Trimming took 0 bases from V and 0 from J; bases not matched to a gene: 3. Germline-derived CDR1 and CDR2 are ENHRY and SYGVKD. The CDR3 runs to 16 residues. Study processing details: The authors estimated nucleated cell counts from reference gene primer amplification. The assay was immunoSEQ multiplex PCR, and TCRdb's table has in-frame clones only and misses some. V, J and clone size reflect that table, while D and trimming were determined from the DNA. Here the sample spans roughly 52,000 clones, approximately 78% being singletons. The source material was peripheral blood. The rearrangement joins TRBV10-3 to TRBJ2-7; 9 bases match TRBD2. The receptor's source is a human donor in a cohort sampled during active or convalescent COVID-19. Here the CDR3 reads CAISESGSGSSYEQYF. The DNA for the CDR3 is TGTGCCATCAGTGAGTCGGGTAGCGGGAGCTCCTACGAGCAGTACTTC.